This is a list of T cell receptor beta chains from one sample in a study of blood T cell repertoires in COVID-19. TCRdb's copy holds only in-frame clones and misses some; the assay was immunoSEQ multiplex PCR. Here the sample spans some 270,000 clones, roughly 89% being singletons. The sample taken for sequencing was PBMCs or T cells enriched from blood (not recorded which). The receptors shown here come from a woman aged 55-69 years who had recovered from COVID-19. Each CDR3 is given with its conserved first and last residue. D genes are given only for firm matches. Clone size is shown for a subset of rows, as once, few, many or a class of expanded clone.

NA	NA	TRBV5-5	TRBJ1-6	11	CASSLMEELHF	TGTGCCAGCAGCTTGATGGAGGAACTCCACTTT
NA	NA	TRBV5-4	TRBJ1-1	14	CASSPTVSFTEAFF	TGTGCCAGCAGCCCTACAGTAAGCTTCACTGAAGCTTTCTTT
NA	NA	TRBV4-1	TRBJ1-5	17	CASSMTGGGYSNQPQHF	TGCGCCAGCTCTATGACAGGTGGGGGATATAGCAATCAGCCCCAGCATTTT
NA	NA	TRBV10-2	TRBJ2-7	15	CASSEGHSLAYEQYF	TGCGCCAGCAGTGAAGGACACTCCCTAGCCTACGAGCAGTACTTC
many	NA	TRBV16	TRBJ2-7	14	CASSQYRAIYEQYF	TGTGCCAGCAGCCAATACAGGGCGATTTACGAGCAGTACTTC
NA	NA	TRBV6-5	TRBJ2-3	15	CASSYQASTTDTQYF	TGTGCCAGCAGTTACCAAGCTTCTACCACAGATACGCAGTATTTT
NA	NA	TRBV28	TRBJ2-7	14	CATGWRGGLSEQYF	TGTGCCACCGGATGGCGCGGGGGCCTCAGCGAGCAGTACTTC
NA	NA	TRBV7-9	TRBJ1-1	13	CASRRHANTEAFF	TGTGCCAGTCGCAGGCACGCGAACACTGAAGCTTTCTTT
NA	NA	TRBV6-5	TRBJ1-5	12	CASRGGDQPQHF	TGTGCCAGCAGGGGCGGGGATCAGCCCCAGCATTTT
NA	NA	TRBV3-1/TRBV3-2	TRBJ1-6	13	CASSQDPGTSLHF	TGTGCCAGCAGCCAGGATCCCGGGACTTCCCTCCACTTT
few	TRBD1	TRBV7-9	TRBJ2-7	15	CASSLWTGGANEQYF	TGTGCCAGCAGCTTATGGACAGGGGGCGCAAACGAGCAGTACTTC
NA	NA	TRBV28	TRBJ2-7	12	CASSSGPYEQYF	TGTGCCAGCAGTTCGGGTCCCTACGAGCAGTACTTC
NA	TRBD1	TRBV6-5	TRBJ2-7	14	CASSRDSGSYEQYF	TGTGCCAGCAGCCGGGACAGCGGATCCTACGAGCAGTACTTC
NA	NA	TRBV9	TRBJ1-2	15	CASSPYGTPGDGYTF	TGTGCCAGCAGCCCGTACGGGACTCCGGGAGATGGCTACACCTTC
NA	NA	TRBV28	TRBJ2-4	17	CASSRPLGRETKNIQYF	TGTGCCAGCAGTCGCCCTCTTGGACGGGAAACCAAAAACATTCAGTACTTC
NA	TRBD1	TRBV4-1	TRBJ1-6	17	CASSQGLVRDRDSPLHF	TGCGCCAGCAGCCAAGGACTAGTACGGGACAGGGATTCACCCCTCCACTTT
once	TRBD1	TRBV10-3	TRBJ1-1	16	CAISPTGGREVTEAFF	TGTGCCATCAGTCCAACAGGGGGCAGGGAGGTCACTGAAGCTTTCTTT
NA	NA	TRBV6-5	TRBJ1-6	14	CASTTTQGYSPLHF	TGTGCCAGCACCACGACGCAGGGGTACTCACCCCTCCACTTT
NA	NA	TRBV14	TRBJ1-2	13	CASSQGTHYGYTF	TGTGCCAGCAGCCAAGGGACTCATTATGGCTACACCTTC
NA	NA	TRBV7-9	TRBJ1-2	12	CASSPEGYGYTF	TGTGCCAGCAGCCCAGAGGGCTATGGCTACACCTTC
NA	TRBD1	TRBV3-1/TRBV3-2	TRBJ1-3	15	CASTRGDREGDTIYF	TGTGCCAGCACCCGTGGGGACAGGGAAGGGGACACCATATATTTT
NA	TRBD1	TRBV6-5	TRBJ2-3	15	CASSSTGWGTDTQYF	TGTGCCAGCAGTTCGACAGGGTGGGGCACAGATACGCAGTATTTT
once	NA	TRBV2	TRBJ1-3	15	CASTPRGTGGNTIYF	TGTGCCAGCACACCCCGGGGCACAGGGGGAAACACCATATATTTT
NA	NA	TRBV9	TRBJ2-7	13	CASSGQNSYEQYF	TGTGCCAGCAGCGGACAGAACTCCTACGAGCAGTACTTC
once	NA	TRBV5-4	TRBJ1-5	14	CASSLDGGPMAQHF	TGTGCCAGCAGCTTGGATGGGGGCCCAATGGCCCAGCATTTT
NA	TRBD1	TRBV7-3	TRBJ1-2	14	CASAPATGDRGYTF	TGTGCCAGCGCCCCCGCCACAGGGGATCGTGGCTACACCTTC
NA	TRBD1	TRBV18	TRBJ1-5	15	CASSPDGQGNQPQHF	TGTGCCAGCTCACCGGATGGACAGGGGAATCAGCCCCAGCATTTT
NA	TRBD1	TRBV18	TRBJ2-1	17	CASSLITGTGGNNEQFF	TGTGCCAGCTCACTTATTACCGGGACAGGGGGAAACAATGAGCAGTTCTTC
NA	NA	TRBV6-5	TRBJ1-4	13	CAGRSTTNEKLFF	TGTGCCGGTCGGAGTACAACTAATGAAAAACTGTTTTTT
NA	NA	TRBV6-4	TRBJ2-3	14	CASSVGDFGYTQYF	TGTGCCAGCAGTGTAGGCGATTTCGGGTATACGCAGTATTTT
NA	NA	TRBV5-1	TRBJ2-6	16	CASSLERGSGANVLTF	TGCGCCAGCAGCTTGGAACGCGGTTCTGGGGCCAACGTCCTGACTTTC
once	TRBD2	TRBV5-1	TRBJ2-2	15	CASSPRGGNTGELFF	TGCGCCAGCAGCCCTCGGGGGGGGAACACCGGGGAGCTGTTTTTT
once	NA	TRBV12-5	TRBJ2-5	14	CASGPVDSIETQYF	TGTGCTAGTGGTCCTGTGGACAGCATAGAGACCCAGTACTTC
NA	TRBD2	TRBV9	TRBJ2-1	17	CASSVGTSGRIGNEQFF	TGTGCCAGCAGCGTAGGGACTAGCGGGAGAATTGGCAATGAGCAGTTCTTC
NA	TRBD2	TRBV19	TRBJ2-1	17	CASSIRSLADDYNEQFF	TGTGCCAGTAGTATTAGGAGCCTAGCGGACGACTACAATGAGCAGTTCTTC
NA	NA	TRBV11-1	TRBJ2-7	13	CASSLAQNYEQYF	TGTGCCAGCAGCTTAGCTCAGAATTACGAGCAGTACTTC
once	TRBD1	TRBV4-1	TRBJ1-1	17	CASSQDLRDSMNTEAFF	TGCGCCAGCAGCCAAGACCTCAGGGACAGCATGAACACTGAAGCTTTCTTT
NA	TRBD1	TRBV5-1	TRBJ1-1	16	CASSRTGEALNTEAFF	TGCGCCAGCAGCCGAACAGGGGAGGCTTTGAACACTGAAGCTTTCTTT
NA	NA	TRBV11-2	TRBJ1-1	16	CASSFIGPGRNTEAFF	TGTGCCAGCAGCTTCATCGGGCCGGGGAGAAACACTGAAGCTTTCTTT
NA	NA	TRBV7-9	TRBJ1-2	14	CASSYPEAYYGYTF	TGTGCCAGCAGCTACCCAGAGGCCTACTATGGCTACACCTTC
NA	NA	TRBV28	TRBJ1-3	14	CASRGWDYGNTIYF	TGTGCCAGCAGGGGTTGGGACTACGGAAACACCATATATTTT
NA	NA	TRBV28	TRBJ2-3	15	CASGPRGAIVDTQYF	TGTGCCAGCGGCCCACGCGGGGCCATCGTAGATACGCAGTATTTT
NA	TRBD1	TRBV7-9	TRBJ1-1	14	CASSSTGSITEAFF	TGTGCCAGCAGCTCGACAGGGAGTATAACTGAAGCTTTCTTT
NA	NA	TRBV3-1/TRBV3-2	TRBJ1-2	14	CASSQEKSRDGYTF	TGTGCCAGCAGCCAAGAGAAGTCTCGAGATGGCTACACCTTC
NA	TRBD1	TRBV19	TRBJ1-1	15	CASSRPGTGFTEAFF	TGTGCCAGTAGCCGTCCCGGGACAGGGTTCACTGAAGCTTTCTTT
once	NA	TRBV7-8	TRBJ1-5	15	CASSLWAGAGQPQHF	TGTGCCAGCAGCTTATGGGCAGGGGCTGGGCAGCCCCAGCATTTT
NA	TRBD1	TRBV28	TRBJ2-7	15	CASSSQGYSEGEQYF	TGTGCCAGCAGTTCACAGGGGTATTCAGAGGGCGAGCAGTACTTC
NA	NA	TRBV30	TRBJ1-6	14	CAWSVGQGNSPLHF	TGTGCCTGGAGTGTAGGTCAGGGTAATTCACCCCTCCACTTT
NA	TRBD2	TRBV12-5	TRBJ2-3	15	CASGGLRDYRDTQYF	TGTGCTAGTGGTGGCCTCCGGGACTACCGAGATACGCAGTATTTT